The T cell receptor (beta chain) under discussion was sequenced for a study of blood T cell repertoires in COVID-19. About the study: The analysed material was cDNA or gDNA that came from T cells, B-cell-depleted T cells, or PBMCs.

Resolution of symptoms, clearance, or two negative PCRs was present in recovered Cohort 3 donors. Germline CDR1 and CDR2: MGHRA and YSYEKL. CDR3 length: 14 amino acids. V lost 3 bases, J lost 4 bases, and 12 bases lay in between. This clone was observed a single time. In the original workflow: Amplified reference gene primers provided the basis for estimating nucleated cell counts. Only in-frame clones appear in the TCRdb table, and some are missing; sequencing was by immunoSEQ multiplex PCR. From that table come the V and J calls and clone size; the DNA was used to work out D and trimming. Of around 450,000 clones listed, 90% are singletons.

Sequenced material: PBMCs or T cells enriched from blood (not recorded which). The origin of this receptor is a young man who had recovered from COVID-19. The chain is built from TRBV4-1 and TRBJ1-2; D possibly corresponds to TRBD1 (6 bases). For the CDR3, the DNA is TGCGCCAGCAGCCAGAGACAGGAGTCCTATGGCTACACCTTC. Protein product: CASSQRQESYGYTF.